One sample yielded the 20 T cell receptor beta chains listed below, sequenced in a study of T cell responses to AZD1222 COVID-19 vaccine. Method: immunoSEQ multiplex PCR; TCRdb's copy keeps in-frame clones and lacks some. The data show approximately 120,000 clones, with roughly 90% seen just once and under 1.2% held by the top ten. Sample: peripheral blood, taken on day 0 of AZD1222 vaccination. Every receptor here comes from an adult in good health.

The chain joins TRBV9 to TRBJ2-7; 9 bases match TRBD1. The CDR3 covers 14 residues. Germline lookup yields CDR1 SGDLS and CDR2 YYNGEE. After removal of 2 bases from V and 7 bases from J, the junction contained 7 bases not matched to a gene. The CDR3 is CASSVRDRAGEQYF. The DNA of the CDR3 is TGTGCCAGCAGCGTCCGGGACAGGGCTGGGGAGCAGTACTTC.

A single count supports this clone. This rearrangement joins TRBV18 to TRBJ1-1, with TRBD1 identical over 10 bases. With 5 bases clipped from V and 3 bases from J, the junction kept 3 bases outside the gene matches. CDR3 size: 14 residues. Germline V gene lookup returns CDR1 KGHSH and CDR2 LQKENI. The CDR3 nucleotides read TGTGCCAGCTCAAGGGACAGGGGTGACACTGAAGCTTTCTTT. Protein: CASSRDRGDTEAFF. Full variable domain (remainder filled in from reference TRBV18 and TRBJ1-1): NAGVMQNPRHLVRRRGQEARLRCSPMKGHSHVYWYRQLPEEGLKFMVYLQKENIIDESGMPKERFSAEFPKEGPSILRIQQVVRGDSAAYFCASSRDRGDTEAFFGQGTRLTVV.

J is TRBJ2-3 and V is TRBV9, with TRBD2 matching 8 bases. Losses at the gene ends were 4 bases for V and 5 bases for J; bases not matched to a gene: 12. Germline V lookup: CDR1 SGDLS, CDR2 YYNGEE. The length of the CDR3 is 16 residues. The CDR3 DNA reads as TGTGCCAGCAGCAAGATGGGCGGGAGGCAGGGAGATACGCAGTATTTT. It specifies CASSKMGGRQGDTQYF.

V and J are TRBV5-4 and TRBJ2-5; D gene ambiguous. The CDR3 is made up of 16 amino acids. CDR1 and CDR2 (germline): SGHNT, YYREEE (reference sequence). V lost 2 bases, J lost 0 bases, and 14 bases lay in between. In DNA, the CDR3 is TGTGCCAGCAGCTTTAAGAGGAATTCGTACCAAGAGACCCAGTACTTC. Translating it yields CASSFKRNSYQETQYF.

The table lists this clone with a count of one. The chain is built from TRBV5-6 and TRBJ2-7; possibly TRBD2 for D (6 bases). CDR1 is SGHDT and CDR2 is YYEEEE in the germline V gene. Trimming took off 0 bases at V and 4 bases at J, with 11 bases between the two ends. CDR3 length equals 14 residues. The CDR3, as DNA: TGTGCCAGCAGCTTGGGAAAGGGAGGATACGAGCAGTACTTC. It translates to CASSLGKGGYEQYF.

The CDR3 here is CASSPLQWNTEAFF. The CDR3 region has the DNA TGTGCCAGCAGCCCGCTACAGTGGAACACTGAAGCTTTCTTT. The chain recombines TRBV6-5 with TRBJ1-1; unclear D gene. Per germline, CDR1 MNHEY and CDR2 SVGAGI. There are 14 residues in the CDR3. V was trimmed by 6 bases and J by 1 base, leaving 12 bases between them.

V and J are TRBV3-1 (or the pseudogene TRBV3-2) and TRBJ2-7; perhaps D is TRBD1 or TRBD2 (5 bases each). Germline CDR1 and CDR2: LGHDT and YNNKEL (reference sequence). CDR3 length: 15 residues. The V gene lost 2 bases and the J gene lost 0 bases, with 11 bases spanning the gap. In DNA, the CDR3 is TGTGCCAGCAGCCAACAATGGGACGTCTCCTACGAGCAGTACTTC. This translates into CASSQQWDVSYEQYF.

The chain links TRBV21-1 to TRBJ1-5; TRBD1, the D gene given by the table, was not confirmed from the DNA. TRBV21-1 is deemed a pseudogene. CDR3 length: 12 residues. The DNA for the CDR3 is TGTGCCAGGGTTTTGCAGGGCAGGCCCCAGCATTTT. The encoded protein is CARVLQGRPQHF.

V gene TRBV5-6 combines with J gene TRBJ2-1; 7 nucleotides line up with TRBD2. Germline-derived CDR1 and CDR2 are SGHDT and YYEEEE. V shed 5 bases, J shed 6 bases, and the junction held 5 bases outside the gene matches. The CDR3 length is 13 residues. The CDR3: CASSLGGINEQFF. The CDR3 bases are TGTGCCAGCAGTCTGGGGGGGATCAATGAGCAGTTCTTC.

CDR3 residues: CSVAQGRGQETQYF. As DNA, the CDR3 is TGCAGCGTTGCCCAGGGAAGAGGTCAAGAGACCCAGTACTTC. The V gene is TRBV29-1, the J gene TRBJ2-5, with D possibly matching TRBD1 (5 bases). Trimming left V 4 bases short and J 2 bases short, with 14 bases between. In germline, CDR1 is SQVTM, CDR2 ANQGSEA. The CDR3 has 14 amino acids.

This CDR3 reads CASSRRDGGLNEKLFF. CDR3 nucleotide sequence: TGTGCCAGCAGCCGAAGAGACGGGGGCCTTAATGAAAAACTGTTTTTT. The rearrangement uses TRBV4-2 and TRBJ1-4; D might be TRBD1 (6 bases). This CDR3 region has 16 residues. The V gene lost 4 bases and the J gene lost 4 bases, with 16 bases spanning the gap. Germline CDR1 is LGHNA and CDR2 is YNFKEQ.

J is TRBJ1-2 and V is TRBV25-1; 7 bases are a match to TRBD1. This CDR3 is 15 amino acids long. The ends lost 5 bases at V and 4 bases at J; junction bases unmatched: 10. Germline V gene sequence: CDR1 MGHDK, CDR2 SYGVNS. The CDR3 coding sequence is TGTGCCAGCAGTACCCCGGGACAGACTTTCTATGGCTACACCTTC. Translated: CASSTPGQTFYGYTF.

Of note for this clone: The same CDR3 arises from other DNA sequences in this sample as well. This chain joins TRBV5-1 and TRBJ2-2, with 8 bases fitting TRBD1. J lost 2 bases, V lost 4 bases, and 4 bases had no gene match. This CDR3 has 15 amino acids. Germline V gene lookup returns CDR1 SGHRS and CDR2 YFSETQ. The CDR3 DNA reads as TGCGCCAGCAGCCCCGGGACAGGAAACACCGGGGAGCTGTTTTTT. It encodes CASSPGTGNTGELFF.

This clone appeared a single time. This chain's CDR3 is CASSQAGTGFEEKLFF. In DNA form, the CDR3 reads TGTGCCAGCAGCCAAGCGGGGACAGGGTTCGAAGAAAAACTGTTTTTT. This sequence joins TRBV14 and TRBJ1-4; 9 nucleotides align to TRBD1. The CDR3 has 16 residues. Germline CDR1 is SGHDN and CDR2 is FVKESK. Losses at the gene ends were 1 base for V and 8 bases for J; bases not matched to a gene: 8. Supplemented by reference TRBV14 and TRBJ1-4, the full variable domain reads EAGVTQFPSHSVIEKGQTVTLRCDPISGHDNLYWYRRVMGKEIKFLLHFVKESKQDESGMPNNRFLAERTGGTYSTLKVQPAELEDSGVYFCASSQAGTGFEEKLFFGSGTQLSVL.

The V gene is TRBV6-6, the J gene TRBJ2-3, with 14 bases lining up with TRBD2. The CDR3 loop spans 20 amino acids. Losses at the gene ends were 6 bases for V and 0 bases for J; bases not matched to a gene: 14. The V gene's germline CDR1 is MNHNY and CDR2 SVGAGI (reference sequence). For the CDR3, the DNA is TGTGCCAGCAGACGAGGACTAGCGGGAGGATATCCTACTAGCACAGATACGCAGTATTTT. Amino acids: CASRRGLAGGYPTSTDTQYF.

The V and J genes are TRBV9 and TRBJ2-7, with D unresolved. The V end lost 0 bases, the J end lost 4 bases, and 8 bases lay between the germline ends. The germline V gene encodes CDR1 SGDLS and CDR2 YYNGEE. The CDR3 totals 13 residues. In nucleotides, the CDR3 is TGTGCCAGCAGCGTAGTTTCCGGATACGAGCAGTACTTC. Translation gives CASSVVSGYEQYF.

The rearrangement uses TRBV2 and TRBJ1-4; possible D gene TRBD1, 5 bases. The CDR3 sequence is 14 residues long. Deletions cut 4 bases from V and 3 bases from J, with 9 bases between. The germline V gene encodes CDR1 SNHLY and CDR2 FYNNEI. The CDR3, as DNA: TGTGCCAGCAGTGGACAGATATCTAATGAAAAACTGTTTTTT. Its protein product is CASSGQISNEKLFF.

This clone was seen a few times. The chain links TRBV5-1 to TRBJ2-1; D not resolved. CDR3 length: 13 amino acids. V was trimmed by 0 bases and J by 2 bases, leaving 3 bases between them. Germline-derived CDR1 and CDR2 are SGHRS and YFSETQ. This chain's CDR3 is CASSLGAYNEQFF. The DNA for the CDR3 is TGCGCCAGCAGCTTGGGGGCCTACAATGAGCAGTTCTTC.

The CDR3 loop is CASSLWRKETQYF. The CDR3 DNA follows: TGTGCCAGCAGCTTATGGAGGAAGGAGACCCAGTACTTC. The chain has TRBV11-2 and TRBJ2-5; the D gene is possibly TRBD2 (5 bases). Looked up from germline, CDR1 is SGHAT and CDR2 is FQNNGV. The CDR3 totals 13 residues. Trimming removed 2 bases at V and 5 bases at J, with 9 bases between.

This chain connects TRBV14 to TRBJ2-7, with 10 bases identical to TRBD1. V lost 3 bases, J lost 3 bases, and 2 bases stayed unmatched. The CDR3 runs to 14 residues. CDR1 is SGHDN, CDR2 FVKESK, per germline. The CDR3 nucleotides read TGTGCCAGCAGCCAGACAGGGGGCGTCTACGAGCAGTACTTC. This gives the protein CASSQTGGVYEQYF. Full variable domain (missing parts from reference TRBV14 and TRBJ2-7): EAGVTQFPSHSVIEKGQTVTLRCDPISGHDNLYWYRRVMGKEIKFLLHFVKESKQDESGMPNNRFLAERTGGTYSTLKVQPAELEDSGVYFCASSQTGGVYEQYFGPGTRLTVT.